The entry below gives a single T cell receptor (beta chain) sequence along with its context. Its antigen is currently unknown. This specimen belongs to a study of shared clonotypes between healthy human individuals. Whole-study results and caveats: A few donors had about 5.1% of their naive CD4 clonotypes in common. Incompleteness in sorted-subset sequencing, despite large depth, was shown by rarefaction.

V lost 2 bases to trimming and J lost 7 bases; unmatched junction nucleotides: 17. The CDR3 has 18 amino acids. Germline V gene lookup returns CDR1 MDHEN and CDR2 SYDVKM. Replicate PCRs for sorted subsets used around 200 ng DNA; this equaled tens of thousands of T cell genomes. TCRdb's copy holds only in-frame clones and misses some; the assay was immunoSEQ multiplex PCR. The data contain 2 million to 3 million clones, approximately 93% of them singletons. All donors qualified as healthy HIV-negative adults and had experienced no recent acute infections or vaccinations. The sequenced material came from naive CD4+ T cells from PBMCs. Described subset: CD45RA+ positively selected. The chain carries TRBV28 and TRBJ2-7; TRBD1 agrees at 10 bases. The clonotype originates from a man in his late teens or twenties in good health. Some clones in this sample may be carry-over from other donors' samples. For the CDR3, the DNA is TGTGCCAGCAGTTTAAGGACGTGGCGGGACAGGGGAAGAGGGGAGCAGTACTTC. Its protein is CASSLRTWRDRGRGEQYF.